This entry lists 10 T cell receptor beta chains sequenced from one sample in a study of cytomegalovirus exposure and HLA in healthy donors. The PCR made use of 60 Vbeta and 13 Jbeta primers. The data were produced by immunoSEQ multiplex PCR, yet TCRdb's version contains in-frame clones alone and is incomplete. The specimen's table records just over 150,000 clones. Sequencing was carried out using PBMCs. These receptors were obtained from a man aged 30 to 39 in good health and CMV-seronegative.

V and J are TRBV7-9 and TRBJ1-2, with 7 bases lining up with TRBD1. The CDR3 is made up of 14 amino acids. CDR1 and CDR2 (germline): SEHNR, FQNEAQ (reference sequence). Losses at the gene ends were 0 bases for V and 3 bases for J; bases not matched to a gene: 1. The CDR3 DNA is TGTGCCAGCAGCTTAGCCGGGACAGACTATGGCTACACCTTC. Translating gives CASSLAGTDYGYTF.

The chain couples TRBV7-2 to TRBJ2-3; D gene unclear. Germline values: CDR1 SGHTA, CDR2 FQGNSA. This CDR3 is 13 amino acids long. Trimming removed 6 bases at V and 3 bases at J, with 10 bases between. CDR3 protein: CASSTAVTDTQYF. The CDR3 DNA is TGTGCCAGCAGTACTGCCGTGACAGATACGCAGTATTTT.

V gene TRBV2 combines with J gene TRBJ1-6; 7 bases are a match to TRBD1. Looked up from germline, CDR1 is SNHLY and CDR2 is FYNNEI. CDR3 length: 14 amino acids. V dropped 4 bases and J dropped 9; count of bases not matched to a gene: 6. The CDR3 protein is CASSGDSLRSPLHF. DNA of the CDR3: TGTGCCAGCAGTGGGGACAGTCTGCGTTCACCCCTCCACTTT.

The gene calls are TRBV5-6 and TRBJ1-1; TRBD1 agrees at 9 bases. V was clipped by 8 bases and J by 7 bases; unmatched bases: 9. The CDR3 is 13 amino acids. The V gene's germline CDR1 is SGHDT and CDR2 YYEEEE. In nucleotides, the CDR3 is TGTGCCAGTACCGGACAGGGGCTTAATGAAGCTTTCTTT. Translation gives CASTGQGLNEAFF.

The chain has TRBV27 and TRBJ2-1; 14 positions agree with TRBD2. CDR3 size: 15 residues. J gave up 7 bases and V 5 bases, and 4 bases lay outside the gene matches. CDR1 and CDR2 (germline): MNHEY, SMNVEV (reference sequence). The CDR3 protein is CASSPGTSGRNEQFF. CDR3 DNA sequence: TGTGCCAGCAGTCCCGGGACTAGCGGGAGAAATGAGCAGTTCTTC.

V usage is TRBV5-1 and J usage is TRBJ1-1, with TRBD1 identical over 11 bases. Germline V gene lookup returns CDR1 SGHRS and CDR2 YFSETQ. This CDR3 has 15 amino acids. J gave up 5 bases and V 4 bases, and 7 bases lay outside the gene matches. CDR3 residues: CASSPQDRGLTEAFF. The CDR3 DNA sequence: TGCGCCAGCAGCCCGCAGGACAGGGGGCTGACTGAAGCTTTCTTT.

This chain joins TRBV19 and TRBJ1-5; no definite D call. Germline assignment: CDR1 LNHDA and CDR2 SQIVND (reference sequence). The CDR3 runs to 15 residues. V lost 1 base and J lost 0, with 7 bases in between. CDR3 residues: CASSIAGYSNQPQHF. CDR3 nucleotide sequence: TGTGCCAGTAGTATAGCGGGGTATAGCAATCAGCCCCAGCATTTT. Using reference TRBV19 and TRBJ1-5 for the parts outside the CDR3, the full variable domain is DGGITQSPKYLFRKEGQNVTLSCEQNLNHDAMYWYRQDPGQGLRLIYYSQIVNDFQKGDIAEGYSVSREKKESFPLTVTSAQKNPTAFYLCASSIAGYSNQPQHFGDGTRLSIL.

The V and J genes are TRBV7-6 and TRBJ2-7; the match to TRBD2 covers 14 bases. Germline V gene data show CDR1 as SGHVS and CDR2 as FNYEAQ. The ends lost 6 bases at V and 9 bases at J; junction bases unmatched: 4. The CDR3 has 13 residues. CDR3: CASRGLAGVAQYF. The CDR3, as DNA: TGTGCCAGCAGGGGACTAGCGGGAGTCGCGCAGTACTTC. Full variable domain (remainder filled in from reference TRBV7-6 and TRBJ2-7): GAGVSQSPRYKVTKRGQDVALRCDPISGHVSLYWYRQALGQGPEFLTYFNYEAQQDKSGLPNDRFSAERPEGSISTLTIQRTEQRDSAMYRCASRGLAGVAQYFGPGTRLTVT.

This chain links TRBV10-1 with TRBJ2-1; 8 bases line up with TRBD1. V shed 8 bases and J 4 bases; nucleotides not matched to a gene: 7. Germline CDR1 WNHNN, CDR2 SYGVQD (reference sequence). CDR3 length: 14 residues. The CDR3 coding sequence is TGCGCCAGCTCGGACAGGGCACTATACAATGAGCAGTTCTTC. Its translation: CASSDRALYNEQFF.

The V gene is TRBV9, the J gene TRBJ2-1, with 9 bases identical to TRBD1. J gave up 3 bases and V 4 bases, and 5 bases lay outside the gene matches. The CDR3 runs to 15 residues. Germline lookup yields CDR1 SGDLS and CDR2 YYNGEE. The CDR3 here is CASSPGTGNYNEQFF. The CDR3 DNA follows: TGTGCCAGCAGCCCGGGGACAGGGAACTACAATGAGCAGTTCTTC.